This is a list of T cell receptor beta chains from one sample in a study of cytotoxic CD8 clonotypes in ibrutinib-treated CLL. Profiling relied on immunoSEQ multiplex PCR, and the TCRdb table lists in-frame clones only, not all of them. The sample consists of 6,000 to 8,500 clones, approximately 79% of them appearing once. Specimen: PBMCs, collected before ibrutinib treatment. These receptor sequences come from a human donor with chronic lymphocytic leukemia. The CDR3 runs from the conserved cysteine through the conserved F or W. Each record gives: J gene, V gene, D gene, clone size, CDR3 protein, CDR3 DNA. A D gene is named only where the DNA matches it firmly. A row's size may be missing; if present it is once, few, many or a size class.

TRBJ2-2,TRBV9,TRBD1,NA,CASSPRQGPGELFF,TGTGCCAGCAGCCCCCGACAGGGGCCCGGGGAGCTGTTTTTT
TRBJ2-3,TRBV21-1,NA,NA,CASSKAPGLAALDTQYF,TGTGCCAGCAGCAAAGCTCCGGGACTAGCGGCTCTAGATACGCAGTATTTT
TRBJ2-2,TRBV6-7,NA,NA,CAPHRTPNTGELFF,TGTGCCCCTCACCGGACACCGAACACCGGGGAGCTGTTTTTT
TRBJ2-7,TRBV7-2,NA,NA,CASSLVRGREQYF,TGTGCCAGCAGCTTAGTTCGGGGCCGCGAGCAGTACTTC
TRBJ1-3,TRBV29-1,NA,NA,CSVARNSGNTIYF,TGCAGCGTTGCAAGGAACTCTGGAAACACCATATATTTT
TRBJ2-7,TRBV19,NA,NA,CASSFEGGLNREQYF,TGTGCCAGTAGTTTTGAGGGGGGGCTTAATCGCGAGCAGTACTTC
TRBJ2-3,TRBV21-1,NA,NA,CASSKVAGVTDTQYF,TGTGCCAGCAGCAAAGTAGCGGGAGTCACAGATACGCAGTATTTT
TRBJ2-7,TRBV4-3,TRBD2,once,CASSQEALAGDEQYF,TGCGCCAGCAGCCAAGAGGCCCTAGCGGGAGACGAGCAGTACTTC
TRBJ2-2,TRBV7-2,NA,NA,CASSLALYTGELFF,TGTGCCAGCAGCTTAGCGCTGTACACCGGGGAGCTGTTTTTT
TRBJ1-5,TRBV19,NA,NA,CASSISRGQPQHF,TGTGCCAGTAGTATATCTAGGGGTCAGCCCCAGCATTTT
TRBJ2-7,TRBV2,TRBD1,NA,CASSLDRQYEQYF,TGTGCCAGCAGTCTGGACAGGCAATACGAGCAGTACTTC
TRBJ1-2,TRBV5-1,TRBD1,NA,CASSSGPRQGPYGYTF,TGCGCCAGCAGCTCGGGCCCGAGACAGGGTCCCTATGGCTACACCTTC
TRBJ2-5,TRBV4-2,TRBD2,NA,CASSQEERGGQETQYF,TGTGCCAGCAGCCAAGAGGAGCGGGGGGGCCAAGAGACCCAGTACTTC
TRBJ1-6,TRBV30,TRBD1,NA,CAWSADRGNSPLHF,TGTGCCTGGAGTGCGGACAGGGGCAATTCACCCCTCCACTTT
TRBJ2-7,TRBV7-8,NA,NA,CASSLGGTPSYEQYF,TGTGCCAGCAGCTTAGGAGGGACACCAAGCTACGAGCAGTACTTC
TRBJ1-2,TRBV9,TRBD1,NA,CASSVGQGGGYTF,TGTGCCAGCAGCGTAGGACAGGGAGGGGGCTACACCTTC
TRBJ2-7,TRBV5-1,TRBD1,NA,CASSFITGGVRVDEQYF,TGCGCCAGCAGCTTCATTACAGGGGGCGTAAGGGTAGACGAGCAGTACTTC